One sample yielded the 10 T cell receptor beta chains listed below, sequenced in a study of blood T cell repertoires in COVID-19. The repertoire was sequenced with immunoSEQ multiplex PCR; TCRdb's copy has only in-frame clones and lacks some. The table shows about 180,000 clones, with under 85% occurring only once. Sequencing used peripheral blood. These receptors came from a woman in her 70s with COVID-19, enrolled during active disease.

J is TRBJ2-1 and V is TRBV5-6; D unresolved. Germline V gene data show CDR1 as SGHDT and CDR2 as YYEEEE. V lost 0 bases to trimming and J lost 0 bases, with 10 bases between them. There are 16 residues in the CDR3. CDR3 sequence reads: CASSLATLSSYNEQFF. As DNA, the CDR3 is TGTGCCAGCAGCTTGGCCACTCTGAGCTCCTACAATGAGCAGTTCTTC.

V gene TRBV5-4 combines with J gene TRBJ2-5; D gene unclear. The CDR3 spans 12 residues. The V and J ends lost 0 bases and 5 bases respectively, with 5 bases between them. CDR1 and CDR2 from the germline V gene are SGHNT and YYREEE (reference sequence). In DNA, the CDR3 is TGTGCCAGCAGCTTGGACACGGAGACCCAGTACTTC. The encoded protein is CASSLDTETQYF.

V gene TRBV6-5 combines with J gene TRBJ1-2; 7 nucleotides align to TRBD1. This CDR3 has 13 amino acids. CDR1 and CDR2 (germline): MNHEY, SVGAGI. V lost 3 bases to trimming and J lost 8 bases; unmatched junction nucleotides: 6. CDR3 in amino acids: CASSYTNRGGYTF. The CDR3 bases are TGTGCCAGCAGTTATACGAACAGGGGCGGCTACACCTTC.

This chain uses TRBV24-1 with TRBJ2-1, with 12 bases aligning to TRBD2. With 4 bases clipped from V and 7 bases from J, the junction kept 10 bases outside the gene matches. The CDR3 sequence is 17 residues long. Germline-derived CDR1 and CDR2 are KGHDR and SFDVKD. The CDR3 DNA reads TGTGCCACCAGTGACCCCAGACTAGCGGGAGTGAAAAATGAGCAGTTCTTC. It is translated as CATSDPRLAGVKNEQFF.

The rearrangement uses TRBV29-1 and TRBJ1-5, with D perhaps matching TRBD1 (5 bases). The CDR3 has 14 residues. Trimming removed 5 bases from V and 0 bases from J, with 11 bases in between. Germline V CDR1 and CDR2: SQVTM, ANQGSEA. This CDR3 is CSVSGTNSNQPQHF. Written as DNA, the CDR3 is TGCAGCGTTTCCGGGACTAATAGCAATCAGCCCCAGCATTTT.

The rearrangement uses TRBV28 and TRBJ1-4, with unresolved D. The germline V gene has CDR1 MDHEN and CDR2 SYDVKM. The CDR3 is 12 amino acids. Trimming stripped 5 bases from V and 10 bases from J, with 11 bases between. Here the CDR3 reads CASSPLGRKLFF. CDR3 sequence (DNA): TGTGCCAGCAGTCCACTGGGGAGAAAACTGTTTTTT. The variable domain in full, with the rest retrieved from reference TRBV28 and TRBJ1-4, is DVKVTQSSRYLVKRTGEKVFLECVQDMDHENMFWYRQDPGLGLRLIYFSYDVKMKEKGDIPEGYSVSREKKERFSLILESASTNQTSMYLCASSPLGRKLFFGSGTQLSVL.

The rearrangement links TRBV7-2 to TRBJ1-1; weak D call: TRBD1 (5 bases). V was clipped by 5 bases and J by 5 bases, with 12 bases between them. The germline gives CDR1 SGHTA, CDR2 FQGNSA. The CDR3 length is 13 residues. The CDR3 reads CASSPRAGTEAFF. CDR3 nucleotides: TGTGCCAGCAGCCCTAGGGCAGGGACTGAAGCTTTCTTT. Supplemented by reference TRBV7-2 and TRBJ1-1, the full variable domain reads GAGVSQSPSNKVTEKGKDVELRCDPISGHTALYWYRQSLGQGLEFLIYFQGNSAPDKSGLPSDRFSAERTGGSVSTLTIQRTQQEDSAVYLCASSPRAGTEAFFGQGTRLTVV.

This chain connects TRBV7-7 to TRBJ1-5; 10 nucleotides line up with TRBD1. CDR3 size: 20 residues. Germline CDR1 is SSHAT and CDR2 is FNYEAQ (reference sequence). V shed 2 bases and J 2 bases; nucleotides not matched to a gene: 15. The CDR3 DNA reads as TGTGCCAGCAGCTTATGGTTTGACGCGGGACAGGGGATTGGCAATCAGCCCCAGCATTTT. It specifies CASSLWFDAGQGIGNQPQHF. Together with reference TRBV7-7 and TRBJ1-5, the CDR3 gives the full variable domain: GAGVSQSPRYKVTKRGQDVTLRCDPISSHATLYWYQQALGQGPEFLTYFNYEAQPDKSGLPSDRFSAERPEGSISTLTIQRTEQRDSAMYRCASSLWFDAGQGIGNQPQHFGDGTRLSIL.

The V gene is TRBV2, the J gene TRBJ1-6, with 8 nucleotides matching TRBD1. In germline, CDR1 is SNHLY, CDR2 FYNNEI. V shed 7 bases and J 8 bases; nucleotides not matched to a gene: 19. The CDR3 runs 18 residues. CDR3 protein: CASTHGLTGTGADSPLHF. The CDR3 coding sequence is TGTGCCAGCACCCATGGGCTCACCGGGACAGGCGCTGATTCACCCCTCCACTTT.

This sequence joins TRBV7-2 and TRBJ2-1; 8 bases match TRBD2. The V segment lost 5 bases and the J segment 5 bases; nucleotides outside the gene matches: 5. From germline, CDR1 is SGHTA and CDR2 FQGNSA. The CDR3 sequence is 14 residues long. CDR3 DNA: TGTGCCAGCAGCCTACTAGCGGCAAACAATGAGCAGTTCTTC. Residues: CASSLLAANNEQFF. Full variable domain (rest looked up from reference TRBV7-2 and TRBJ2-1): GAGVSQSPSNKVTEKGKDVELRCDPISGHTALYWYRQSLGQGLEFLIYFQGNSAPDKSGLPSDRFSAERTGGSVSTLTIQRTQQEDSAVYLCASSLLAANNEQFFGPGTRLTVL.